This T cell receptor beta chain was obtained from a study of blood T cell repertoires in COVID-19. Study information: Sites in the United States, Italy and Spain provided acute and convalescent COVID-19 samples. From T cells, B-cell-depleted T cells, or PBMCs came the material, which was cDNA or gDNA.

This CDR3 region has 11 residues. V was trimmed by 3 bases and J by 7 bases, leaving 4 bases between them. Germline V gene sequence: CDR1 MNHEY, CDR2 SMNVEV (reference sequence). Sequencing used immunoSEQ multiplex PCR; TCRdb keeps in-frame clones, though not all of them. The repertoire holds 250,000 to 300,000 clones, with about 88% as singletons. The receptor's source is a young man with active or convalescent COVID-19. The chain is built from TRBV27 and TRBJ2-1; D is unresolved. The specimen sequenced was peripheral blood. CDR3 sequence: CASSLRNEQFF. CDR3 nucleotide sequence: TGTGCCAGCAGTTTGAGAAATGAGCAGTTCTTC.